The 11 T cell receptor beta chains presented below share a single source sample, sequenced in a study of graft-versus-host responses after intestinal transplantation. These receptors have no known antigen. Sequencing was performed with immunoSEQ multiplex PCR; in TCRdb, only in-frame clones are kept and a portion is missing. The sample includes over 85,000 clones, 90% to 95% of them seen just once. Sample: unstimulated CD4+ T cells sorted from spleen or lymph node cells, taken before transplant. These receptors were obtained from a human donor who was the organ donor for an intestinal transplant.

The J gene is TRBJ1-1, the V gene TRBV11-3; no clear D gene. V dropped 4 bases and J dropped 2 bases, with 8 bases sitting between them. The CDR3 runs 13 residues. Germline CDR1 is SGHNT and CDR2 is YENEEA. This CDR3 is CASSWTGNTEAFF. CDR3 in DNA: TGTGCCAGCAGCTGGACGGGAAACACTGAAGCTTTCTTT.

This sequence joins TRBV6-5 and TRBJ1-2; TRBD1 matches 9 bases. CDR3 size: 13 residues. CDR1 is MNHEY and CDR2 is SVGAGI in the germline V gene. The trim removed 5 bases at V and 7 bases at J, leaving 5 bases unmatched. In nucleotides, the CDR3 is TGTGCCAGCAGTCCCGGGACAGGGCGTGGCTACACCTTC. This translates into CASSPGTGRGYTF.

This chain connects TRBV6-4 to TRBJ2-2; TRBD1 matches at 11 bases. Germline loops: CDR1 MRHNA, CDR2 SNTAGT. The CDR3 totals 18 residues. The V segment lost 5 bases and the J segment 0 bases; nucleotides outside the gene matches: 8. The DNA for the CDR3 is TGTGCCAGCAGTTTGACCCGGGGACAGGGGGCGAACACCGGGGAGCTGTTTTTT. Its translation: CASSLTRGQGANTGELFF.

The V and J genes are TRBV5-4 and TRBJ2-1; 9 nucleotides align to TRBD2. The CDR3 spans 18 residues. V lost 0 bases and J lost 4; bases outside the gene matches: 11. Germline CDR1 reads SGHNT; CDR2 reads YYREEE (reference sequence). The chain's CDR3 is CASSLGASGARSYNEQFF. CDR3 sequence (DNA): TGTGCCAGCAGCTTGGGGGCTAGCGGGGCCCGTTCGTACAATGAGCAGTTCTTC.

The chain employs TRBV10-3 and TRBJ2-1; TRBD2 might be the D (6 bases). Trimming cost V 10 bases and J 8 bases, with 15 bases left between them. This CDR3 spans 12 amino acids. Germline CDR1 and CDR2: ENHRY and SYGVKD. Written as DNA, the CDR3 is TGTGCCACGGGACTTCCGATGGATGAGCAGTTCTTC. Protein sequence: CATGLPMDEQFF.

V gene TRBV19 combines with J gene TRBJ1-5; 8 positions match TRBD1. Germline lookup yields CDR1 LNHDA and CDR2 SQIVND (reference sequence). Trimming removed 3 bases from V and 6 bases from J; junction bases left unmatched: 1. This CDR3 has 13 residues. This CDR3 reads CASSIQGAQPQHF. The CDR3 DNA reads TGTGCCAGTAGTATCCAGGGGGCTCAGCCCCAGCATTTT. Together with reference TRBV19 and TRBJ1-5, the CDR3 gives the full variable domain: DGGITQSPKYLFRKEGQNVTLSCEQNLNHDAMYWYRQDPGQGLRLIYYSQIVNDFQKGDIAEGYSVSREKKESFPLTVTSAQKNPTAFYLCASSIQGAQPQHFGDGTRLSIL.

CDR3 residues: CSVAESGGNTGELFF. For the CDR3, the DNA is TGCAGCGTTGCGGAGAGCGGGGGTAACACCGGGGAGCTGTTTTTT. The J gene is TRBJ2-2, the V gene TRBV29-1, with TRBD2 identical over 8 bases. J was trimmed by 2 bases and V by 4 bases; bases with no gene match: 6. The CDR3 loop spans 15 amino acids. Germline loops: CDR1 SQVTM, CDR2 ANQGSEA.

This chain joins TRBV6-5 and TRBJ1-2; no definite D call. The V end was cut by 8 bases, the J end by 8 bases, with 15 bases between. The CDR3 has 12 residues. Germline-derived CDR1 and CDR2 are MNHEY and SVGAGI. CDR3 DNA sequence: TGTGCCAGCGGATCGGCGACTCGAGGCTACACCTTC. The encoded protein is CASGSATRGYTF.

The chain carries TRBV11-1 and TRBJ2-3; D is undetermined. The CDR3 is 15 amino acids. CDR1 is SGHAT and CDR2 is FQDESV in the germline V gene (reference sequence). The V end lost 4 bases, the J end lost 2 bases, and 13 bases lay between the germline ends. CDR3 coding DNA: TGTGCCAGCAGCTACCAACAGTGGATCACAGATACGCAGTATTTT. Translating it yields CASSYQQWITDTQYF.

The chain couples TRBV5-1 to TRBJ2-5, with 8 bases that match TRBD1. The V gene end was trimmed by 4 bases and the J gene end by 1 base; junction bases not matched to a gene: 15. Germline values: CDR1 SGHRS, CDR2 YFSETQ. The CDR3 length is 18 residues. CDR3: CASSKPNWTGIGQETQYF. In DNA form, the CDR3 reads TGCGCCAGCAGCAAACCCAACTGGACAGGGATCGGCCAAGAGACCCAGTACTTC.

This chain uses TRBV7-3 with TRBJ2-5; no reliable D call. The CDR3 is made up of 14 amino acids. Germline loops: CDR1 SGHTA, CDR2 FQGTGA. The V end was cut by 3 bases, the J end by 1 base, with 9 bases between. CDR3 loop: CASSLYGSQETQYF. CDR3 coding DNA: TGTGCCAGCAGCTTGTATGGCAGCCAAGAGACCCAGTACTTC.